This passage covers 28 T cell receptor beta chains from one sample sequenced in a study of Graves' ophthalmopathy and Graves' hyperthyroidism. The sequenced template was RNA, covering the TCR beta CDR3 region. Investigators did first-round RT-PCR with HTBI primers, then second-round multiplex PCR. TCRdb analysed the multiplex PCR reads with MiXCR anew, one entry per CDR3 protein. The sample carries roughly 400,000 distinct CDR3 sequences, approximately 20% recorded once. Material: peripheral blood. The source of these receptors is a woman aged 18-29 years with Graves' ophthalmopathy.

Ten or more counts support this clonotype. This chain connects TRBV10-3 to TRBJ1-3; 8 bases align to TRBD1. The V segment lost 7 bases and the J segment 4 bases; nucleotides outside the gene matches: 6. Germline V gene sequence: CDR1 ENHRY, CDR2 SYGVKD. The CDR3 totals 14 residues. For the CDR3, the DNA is TGTGCCATCACCGGACAGGGATTAGGAAACACCATATATTTT. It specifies CAITGQGLGNTIYF.

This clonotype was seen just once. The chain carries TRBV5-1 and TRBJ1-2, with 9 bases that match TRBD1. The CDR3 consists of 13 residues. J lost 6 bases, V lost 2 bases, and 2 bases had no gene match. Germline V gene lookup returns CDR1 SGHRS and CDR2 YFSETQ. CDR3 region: CASSFGTGNGYTF. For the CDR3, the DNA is TGCGCCAGCAGCTTCGGGACAGGGAATGGCTACACCTTC.

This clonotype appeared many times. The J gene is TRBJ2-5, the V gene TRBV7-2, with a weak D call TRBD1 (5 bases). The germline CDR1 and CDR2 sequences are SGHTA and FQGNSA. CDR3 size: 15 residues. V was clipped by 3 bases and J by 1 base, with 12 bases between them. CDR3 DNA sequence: TGTGCCAGCAGCTTCCGTCCCAGGGCCCAAGAGACCCAGTACTTC. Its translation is CASSFRPRAQETQYF.

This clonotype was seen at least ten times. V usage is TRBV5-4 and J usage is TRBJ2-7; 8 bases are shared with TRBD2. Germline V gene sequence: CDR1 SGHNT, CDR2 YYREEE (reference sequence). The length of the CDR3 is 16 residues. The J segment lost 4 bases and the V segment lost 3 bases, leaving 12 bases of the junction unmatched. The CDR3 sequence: CASSSPGGGRSYEQYF. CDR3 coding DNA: TGTGCCAGCAGCTCTCCAGGCGGCGGGAGGTCGTACGAGCAGTACTTC.

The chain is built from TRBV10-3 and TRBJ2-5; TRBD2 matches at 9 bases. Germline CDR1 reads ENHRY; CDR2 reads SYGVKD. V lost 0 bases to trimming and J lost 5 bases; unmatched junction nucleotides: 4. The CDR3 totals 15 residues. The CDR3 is CAISESTSGSETQYF. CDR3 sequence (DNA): TGTGCCATCAGTGAGTCCACTAGCGGGTCGGAGACCCAGTACTTC.

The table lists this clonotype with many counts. For the CDR3, the DNA is TGTGCCAGTAGTATTCTGACAGGGAGGAACACTGAAGCTTTCTTT. Amino acids: CASSILTGRNTEAFF. The V and J genes are TRBV19 and TRBJ1-1, with 7 bases fitting TRBD1. V was clipped by 3 bases and J by 1 base; unmatched bases: 5. This CDR3 comprises 15 residues. Germline CDR1 is LNHDA and CDR2 is SQIVND (reference sequence).

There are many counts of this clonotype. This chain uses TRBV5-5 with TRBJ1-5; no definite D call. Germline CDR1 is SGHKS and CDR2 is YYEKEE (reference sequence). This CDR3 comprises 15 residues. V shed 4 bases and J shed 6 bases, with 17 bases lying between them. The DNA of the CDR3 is TGTGCCAGCAGCCGCGGGCGAGGTGGTGGTCAGCCCCAGCATTTT. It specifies CASSRGRGGGQPQHF.

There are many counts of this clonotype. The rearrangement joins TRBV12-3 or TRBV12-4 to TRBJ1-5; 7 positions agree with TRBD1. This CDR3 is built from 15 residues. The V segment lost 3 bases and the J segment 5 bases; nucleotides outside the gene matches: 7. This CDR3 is CASSFIGGSHQPQHF. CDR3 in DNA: TGTGCCAGCAGTTTTATAGGGGGCAGCCATCAGCCCCAGCATTTT.

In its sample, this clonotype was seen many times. The CDR3 nucleotides read TGTGCCAGCAGCTTAGCGGCAGGAGGCTCCTACGAGCAGTACTTC. It codes for CASSLAAGGSYEQYF. This chain connects TRBV7-2 to TRBJ2-7; TRBD2 is a possible D gene (5 bases). CDR1 is SGHTA, CDR2 FQGNSA, per germline. CDR3 length: 15 residues. V was clipped by 0 bases and J by 0 bases, with 9 bases between them.

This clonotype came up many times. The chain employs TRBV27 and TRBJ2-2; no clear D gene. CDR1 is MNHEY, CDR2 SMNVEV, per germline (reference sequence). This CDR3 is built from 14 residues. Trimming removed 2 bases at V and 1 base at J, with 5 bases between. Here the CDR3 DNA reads TGTGCCAGCAGTTTACTGGGGAACACCGGGGAGCTGTTTTTT. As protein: CASSLLGNTGELFF.

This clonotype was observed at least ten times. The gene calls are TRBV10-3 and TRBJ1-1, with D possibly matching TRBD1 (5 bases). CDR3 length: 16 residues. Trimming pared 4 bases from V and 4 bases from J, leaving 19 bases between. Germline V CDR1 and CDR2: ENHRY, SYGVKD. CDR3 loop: CAISGREGELSTEAFF. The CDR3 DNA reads TGTGCCATCAGTGGGCGAGAAGGGGAATTAAGCACTGAAGCTTTCTTT.

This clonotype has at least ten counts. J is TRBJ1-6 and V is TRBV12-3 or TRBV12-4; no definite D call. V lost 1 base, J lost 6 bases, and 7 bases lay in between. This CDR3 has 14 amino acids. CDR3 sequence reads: CASSLETSNSPLHF. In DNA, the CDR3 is TGTGCCAGCAGTTTAGAGACGTCTAATTCACCCCTCCACTTT.

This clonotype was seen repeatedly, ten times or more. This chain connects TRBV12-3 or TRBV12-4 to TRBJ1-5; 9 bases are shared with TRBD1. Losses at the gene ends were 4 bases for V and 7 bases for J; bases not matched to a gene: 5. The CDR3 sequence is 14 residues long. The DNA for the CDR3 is TGTGCCAGCAGTTCAGGGACAGGGAAGCAGCCCCAGCATTTT. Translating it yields CASSSGTGKQPQHF.

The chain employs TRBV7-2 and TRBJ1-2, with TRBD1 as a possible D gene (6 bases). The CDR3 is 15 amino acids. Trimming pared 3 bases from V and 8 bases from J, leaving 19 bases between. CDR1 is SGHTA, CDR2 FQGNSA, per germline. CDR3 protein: CASSLIGGTSYGYTF. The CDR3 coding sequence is TGTGCCAGCAGCTTGATAGGGGGAACCAGCTACGGCTACACCTTC.

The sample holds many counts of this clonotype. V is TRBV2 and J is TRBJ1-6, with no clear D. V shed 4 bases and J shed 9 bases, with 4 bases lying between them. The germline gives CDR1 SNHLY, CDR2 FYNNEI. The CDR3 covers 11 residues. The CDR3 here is CASSGSSPLHF. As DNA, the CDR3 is TGTGCCAGCAGTGGGAGTTCACCCCTCCACTTT.

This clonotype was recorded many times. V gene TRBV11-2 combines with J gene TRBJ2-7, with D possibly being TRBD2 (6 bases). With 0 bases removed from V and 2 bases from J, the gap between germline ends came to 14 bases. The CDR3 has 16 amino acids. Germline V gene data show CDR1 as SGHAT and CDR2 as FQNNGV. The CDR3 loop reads CASSLEGASAAYEQYF. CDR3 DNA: TGTGCCAGCAGCTTAGAAGGAGCTAGCGCTGCCTACGAGCAGTACTTC.

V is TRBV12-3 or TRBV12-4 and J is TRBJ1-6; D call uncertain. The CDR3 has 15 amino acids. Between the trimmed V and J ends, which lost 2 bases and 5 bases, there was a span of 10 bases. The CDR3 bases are TGTGCCAGCAGTTTAAGAGGGTCTAATAATTCACCCCTCCACTTT. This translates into CASSLRGSNNSPLHF.

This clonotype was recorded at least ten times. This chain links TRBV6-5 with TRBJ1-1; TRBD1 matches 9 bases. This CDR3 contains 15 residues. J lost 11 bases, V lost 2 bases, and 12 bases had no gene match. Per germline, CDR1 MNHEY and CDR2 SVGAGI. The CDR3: CASSYTDKRQGEAFF. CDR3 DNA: TGTGCCAGCAGTTACACCGACAAAAGACAGGGGGAGGCTTTCTTT.

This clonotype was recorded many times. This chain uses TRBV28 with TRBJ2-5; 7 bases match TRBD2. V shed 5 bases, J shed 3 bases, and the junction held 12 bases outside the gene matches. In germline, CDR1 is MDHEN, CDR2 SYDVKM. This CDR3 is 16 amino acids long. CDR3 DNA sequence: TGTGCCAGCAGTCCCCCCCTTGGGCGGGGGAAAGAGACCCAGTACTTC. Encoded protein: CASSPPLGRGKETQYF.

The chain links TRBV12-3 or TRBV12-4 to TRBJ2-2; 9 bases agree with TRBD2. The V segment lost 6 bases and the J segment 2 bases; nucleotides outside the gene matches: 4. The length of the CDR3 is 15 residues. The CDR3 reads CASRALAGNTGELFF. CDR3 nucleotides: TGTGCCAGCAGGGCACTAGCGGGTAACACCGGGGAGCTGTTTTTT.

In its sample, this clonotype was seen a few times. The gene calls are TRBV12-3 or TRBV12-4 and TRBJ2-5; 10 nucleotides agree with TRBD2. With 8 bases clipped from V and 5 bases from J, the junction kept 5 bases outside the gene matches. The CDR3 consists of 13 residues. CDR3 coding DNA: TGTGCCAGCCTAGCGGGAGAGGGGGAGACCCAGTACTTC. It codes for CASLAGEGETQYF.

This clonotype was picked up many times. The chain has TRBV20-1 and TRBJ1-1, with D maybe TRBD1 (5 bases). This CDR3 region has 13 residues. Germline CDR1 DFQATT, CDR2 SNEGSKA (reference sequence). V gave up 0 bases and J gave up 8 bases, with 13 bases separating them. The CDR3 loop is CSARDWAGIEAFF. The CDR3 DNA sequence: TGCAGTGCTAGAGATTGGGCAGGGATAGAAGCTTTCTTT.

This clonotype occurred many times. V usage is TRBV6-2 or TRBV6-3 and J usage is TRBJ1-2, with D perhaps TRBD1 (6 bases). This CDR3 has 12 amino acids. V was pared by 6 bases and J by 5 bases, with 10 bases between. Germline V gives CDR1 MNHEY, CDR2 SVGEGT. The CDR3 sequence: CASRDRIYGYTF. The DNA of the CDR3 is TGTGCCAGCAGGGACAGAATATATGGCTACACCTTC.

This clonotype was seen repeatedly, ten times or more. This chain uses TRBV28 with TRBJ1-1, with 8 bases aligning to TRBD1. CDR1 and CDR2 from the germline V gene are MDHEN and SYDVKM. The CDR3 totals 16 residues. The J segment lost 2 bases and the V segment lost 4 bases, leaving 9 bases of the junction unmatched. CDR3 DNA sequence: TGTGCCAGCAGTTACCCCGGGACAGGTGCCAACACTGAAGCTTTCTTT. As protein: CASSYPGTGANTEAFF.

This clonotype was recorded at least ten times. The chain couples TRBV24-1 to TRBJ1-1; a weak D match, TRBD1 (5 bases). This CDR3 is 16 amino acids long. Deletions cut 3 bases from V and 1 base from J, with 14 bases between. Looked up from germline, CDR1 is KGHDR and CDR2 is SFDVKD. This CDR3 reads CATSDATTTGNTEAFF. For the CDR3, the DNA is TGTGCCACCAGTGATGCCACAACAACAGGGAACACTGAAGCTTTCTTT.

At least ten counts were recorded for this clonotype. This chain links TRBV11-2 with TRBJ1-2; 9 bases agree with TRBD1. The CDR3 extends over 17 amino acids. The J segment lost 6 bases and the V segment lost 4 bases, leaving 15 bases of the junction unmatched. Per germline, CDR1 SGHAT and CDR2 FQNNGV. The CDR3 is CASSSNPQGADGNGYTF. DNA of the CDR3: TGTGCCAGCAGCTCTAACCCACAGGGGGCGGACGGTAATGGCTACACCTTC.

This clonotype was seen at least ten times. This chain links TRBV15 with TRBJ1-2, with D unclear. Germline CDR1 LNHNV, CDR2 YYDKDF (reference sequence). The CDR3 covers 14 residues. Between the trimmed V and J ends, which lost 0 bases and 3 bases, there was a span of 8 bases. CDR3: CATSRDTKYYGYTF. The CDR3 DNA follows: TGTGCCACCAGCAGAGATACGAAGTACTATGGCTACACCTTC.

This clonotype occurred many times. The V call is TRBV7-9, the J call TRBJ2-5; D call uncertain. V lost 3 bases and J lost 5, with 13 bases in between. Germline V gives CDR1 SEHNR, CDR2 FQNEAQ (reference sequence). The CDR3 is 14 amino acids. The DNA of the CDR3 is TGTGCCAGCAGCTTTCCCGGGCTGGAGGAGACCCAGTACTTC. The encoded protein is CASSFPGLEETQYF.